This T cell receptor beta chain was identified in a study of HIV-infected children after antiretroviral therapy interruption. Study-wide context: Median age was about 9.5 years (interruption) and roughly 8 years (continuous). In continuous treatment, analyzed samples were from weeks 0, 48 and 150.

This clonotype was detected ten times or more. Treatment here: PENTA 11 planned treatment interruption arm or continuous ART arm. A 3' RACE protocol on RNA, with unique molecular identifiers, produced the TCR library. TCRdb itself ran the 3' RACE reads through MiXCR, one entry per CDR3 protein. The repertoire holds about 83,000 distinct CDR3 sequences, with 6.9% as singletons. The TCR comes from a pool of human donors with HIV. Sample: CD45RA+ CD4+ T cells from PBMCs, pooled from several time points, taken from a donor given antiretroviral therapy, either interrupted or continuous. Subset of the sample: naive CD4+ CD45RA+ CD45RO- T cells.

For the CDR3, the DNA is TGTGCCACCCGGGGGGGACTATTCTACGAGCAGTACTTC. Amino acids: CATRGGLFYEQYF. This chain links TRBV19 with TRBJ2-7; 8 positions match TRBD2. CDR1 LNHDA and CDR2 SQIVND come from the germline V gene (reference sequence). The CDR3 runs 13 residues. The trim removed 10 bases at V and 3 bases at J, leaving 8 bases unmatched.